This is a list of T cell receptor beta chains from one sample in a study of glioma-infiltrating T cells after dendritic cell vaccination. Here immunoSEQ multiplex PCR was the method, and the copy in TCRdb shows in-frame clones only, minus some. Of about 90,000 clones listed, approximately 87% are singletons. Sequences were derived from blood, sampled before dendritic cell vaccination. These receptors came from a human donor with glioblastoma. The CDR3 runs from the conserved cysteine through the conserved F or W. The order of the fields is J gene, D gene, clone size, V gene, CDR3 protein, CDR3 DNA. The D gene is left open where the match is weak. Size is omitted from some rows. Given values are once, few, many or a class for expanded clones.

>TRBJ1-2|.|once|TRBV10-1
CASSEPGGGTWNYGYTF
TGCGCCAGCAGTGAGCCGGGAGGGGGAACCTGGAACTATGGCTACACCTTC
>TRBJ1-2|TRBD1|.|TRBV5-6
CASSLVGGDGYTF
TGTGCCAGCAGCTTGGTAGGGGGCGATGGCTACACCTTC
>TRBJ2-7|TRBD2|.|TRBV2
CASGGDWGFGEQYF
TGTGCCAGCGGGGGGGACTGGGGCTTCGGGGAGCAGTACTTC
>TRBJ2-4|.|.|TRBV6-1
CAGSWGVNPQNIQYF
TGTGCCGGTAGTTGGGGGGTAAATCCGCAGAACATTCAGTACTTC
>TRBJ2-7|TRBD1|.|TRBV7-9
CASSLGTGSEQYF
TGTGCCAGCAGCTTAGGGACAGGGAGCGAGCAGTACTTC
>TRBJ2-2|TRBD2|once|TRBV7-3
CASSSDSGRAGNGELFF
TGTGCCAGCAGCTCTGATAGCGGGAGGGCCGGGAACGGGGAGCTGTTTTTT
>TRBJ1-4|.|.|TRBV15
CATSRPPARAYEKLFF
TGTGCCACCAGCAGACCCCCTGCCAGGGCTTATGAAAAACTGTTTTTT
>TRBJ1-4|.|.|TRBV27
CASSLFASRITNEKLFF
TGTGCCAGCAGTTTGTTTGCCTCCAGGATTACTAATGAAAAACTGTTTTTT
>TRBJ2-1|.|.|TRBV11-1
CASSLRGNHNEQFF
TGTGCCAGCAGCTTACGCGGGAACCACAATGAGCAGTTCTTC
>TRBJ2-7|.|once|TRBV6-5
CASSYSQGTYEQYF
TGTGCCAGCAGTTACTCCCAGGGGACCTACGAGCAGTACTTC
>TRBJ2-5|.|.|TRBV15
CATSSRRTGQETQYF
TGTGCCACCAGCAGTAGACGGACTGGTCAGGAGACCCAGTACTTC
>TRBJ2-1|TRBD2|once|TRBV7-2
CASSSTRTSGEQFF
TGTGCCAGCAGCTCTACCCGGACTAGCGGGGAGCAGTTCTTC
>TRBJ2-1|TRBD2|once|TRBV11-3
CASSFEGLAGEQFF
TGTGCCAGCAGCTTCGAGGGACTAGCGGGAGAGCAGTTCTTC
>TRBJ2-5|TRBD2|.|TRBV7-3
CASSLPAGGTETQYF
TGTGCCAGCAGCTTACCAGCGGGAGGTACTGAGACCCAGTACTTC
>TRBJ1-1|.|.|TRBV2
CASKEREDTEAFF
TGTGCCAGCAAAGAAAGGGAGGACACTGAAGCTTTCTTT
>TRBJ2-3|.|.|TRBV5-1
CASSLGTATDTQYF
TGCGCCAGCAGCTTGGGGACAGCAACAGATACGCAGTATTTT
>TRBJ1-2|TRBD1|.|TRBV15
CATSRDRQGGYGYTF
TGTGCCACCAGCAGAGATCGACAGGGAGGCTATGGCTACACCTTC
>TRBJ2-3|TRBD2|.|TRBV6-1
CASTPGGGAGTQYF
TGTGCCAGCACTCCAGGCGGGGGGGCCGGTACGCAGTATTTT
>TRBJ1-2|TRBD1|.|TRBV15
CATSVHGGQGARSYGYTF
TGTGCCACCAGCGTACATGGGGGACAGGGGGCTAGGAGCTATGGCTACACCTTC
>TRBJ2-7|.|.|TRBV7-3
CASSLSSASGSYEQYF
TGTGCCAGCAGCTTAAGCTCGGCTTCCGGGTCCTACGAGCAGTACTTC
>TRBJ2-2|TRBD1|.|TRBV7-6
CASSFNRDRGLAGELFF
TGTGCCAGCAGCTTCAACCGGGACAGGGGGCTTGCCGGGGAGCTGTTTTTT
>TRBJ2-2|.|.|TRBV7-9
CASSLIGKKNTGELFF
TGTGCCAGCAGCTTAATCGGGAAAAAAAACACCGGGGAGCTGTTTTTT
>TRBJ2-1|TRBD2|.|TRBV19
CASSLAGGTYNEQFF
TGTGCCAGTAGTTTAGCGGGAGGAACCTACAATGAGCAGTTCTTC
>TRBJ2-7|TRBD1|few|TRBV10-2
CASRGDRGMVYEQYF
TGCGCCAGCAGAGGGGACAGGGGCATGGTCTACGAGCAGTACTTC
>TRBJ1-4|TRBD1|.|TRBV2
CASRRTGGATNEKLFF
TGTGCCAGCAGAAGGACAGGGGGGGCAACTAATGAAAAACTGTTTTTT
>TRBJ2-1|TRBD2|.|TRBV6-5
CASSYTLTGGYNEQFF
TGTGCCAGCAGTTACACTTTAACGGGAGGCTACAATGAGCAGTTCTTC
>TRBJ2-5|.|.|TRBV5-6
CASSRDISETQYF
TGTGCCAGCAGCCGGGACATCTCGGAGACCCAGTACTTC
>TRBJ2-7|TRBD1|.|TRBV5-1
CASRLTGGLYEQYF
TGCGCCAGCAGACTGACAGGGGGTCTCTACGAGCAGTACTTC
>TRBJ2-1|.|.|TRBV9
CASSVVDSNNEQFF
TGTGCCAGCAGCGTAGTTGACAGCAACAATGAGCAGTTCTTC
>TRBJ2-1|TRBD2|.|TRBV29-1
CSVIPGGRMNEQFF
TGCAGCGTCATCCCGGGGGGACGAATGAATGAGCAGTTCTTC
>TRBJ2-1|TRBD2|.|TRBV28
CASQGASGIWVGEQFF
TGTGCCAGCCAAGGGGCTAGCGGTATATGGGTTGGTGAGCAGTTCTTC